This T cell receptor (beta chain) was retrieved from a study of blood T cells in healthy people across ages. Each sample yielded at least 5.5 micrograms of PBMC total RNA. General study points: In older individuals, TCR beta diversity per million T cells was lower, falling roughly linearly with age.

This CDR3 is 16 amino acids long. Germline V CDR1 and CDR2: DFQATT, SNEGSKA (reference sequence). Of note for this clonotype: What it binds is not known. Relative to the germline gene, one junction end is altered; a read error may explain this.

Primed by a sample-barcoded 5' primer and a J-beta primer mix, a second PCR proceeded for about 6 to 12 cycles. Every cDNA molecule carried a tag from a template-switch adaptor bearing 12 random nucleotides. TCRdb ran MiXCR on the 5' RACE reads and lists one entry per CDR3 protein. The sample holds about 760,000 distinct CDR3 sequences, around 50% seen once. This receptor was identified in a man aged 35 to 55 in good health. Sequenced input: blood. This rearrangement joins TRBV20-1 to TRBJ2-5; D may be TRBD1 (6 bases). CDR3 in amino acids: CSAREYTQGLQKTQYF. The CDR3 DNA reads TGCAGTGCTAGGGAATATACACAGGGTCTCCAAAAGACCCAGTACTTC.